This passage covers 28 T cell receptor beta chains from one sample sequenced in a study of T-cell memory formation after mild COVID-19. TCRdb itself ran the 5' RACE reads through MiXCR, one entry per CDR3 protein. The sample contains 450,000 to 650,000 distinct CDR3 sequences, roughly 18% of which appear only once. Sequencing input: PBMCs or a T cell subset sorted from them (not recorded which). The receptors originated from an adult woman who had mild COVID-19 (a few samples of this study predate the infection). Cell type and time point are not known.

This clonotype has just one count. CDR3 nucleotide sequence: TGTGCCAGCAGCTTCCGGGACTCCGCATCAGATACGCAGTATTTT. Translation gives CASSFRDSASDTQYF. The V gene is TRBV5-5, the J gene TRBJ2-3, with a weak D call TRBD2 (6 bases). Trimming stripped 2 bases from V and 4 bases from J, with 14 bases between. CDR3 size: 15 residues. Germline V gives CDR1 SGHKS, CDR2 YYEKEE (reference sequence).

Only a few counts were recorded for this clonotype. J is TRBJ1-1 and V is TRBV27; D unresolved. Germline CDR1 is MNHEY and CDR2 is SMNVEV (reference sequence). The CDR3 runs to 12 residues. V gave up 5 bases and J gave up 8 bases, with 12 bases separating them. CDR3 amino acids: CASSIPWSEAFF. The CDR3 nucleotides are TGTGCCAGCAGTATCCCGTGGTCCGAAGCTTTCTTT.

This clonotype was observed a handful of times. V usage is TRBV7-9 and J usage is TRBJ2-5, with 9 bases that match TRBD1. The J segment lost 4 bases and the V segment lost 5 bases, leaving 11 bases of the junction unmatched. Germline loops: CDR1 SEHNR, CDR2 FQNEAQ (reference sequence). The CDR3 consists of 16 residues. CDR3 coding DNA: TGTGCCAGCAGCGTCCAGGGACAGGGCCCGCGAGAGACCCAGTACTTC. It translates to CASSVQGQGPRETQYF.

The chain recombines TRBV10-3 with TRBJ2-7, with D hard to call. This CDR3 is built from 13 residues. CDR1 and CDR2 from the germline V gene are ENHRY and SYGVKD. V lost 2 bases, J lost 6 bases, and 11 bases lay in between. DNA for the CDR3: TGTGCCATCAGTGAGGGCTACATCCCCGAGCAGTACTTC. Translating gives CAISEGYIPEQYF.

This chain connects TRBV9 to TRBJ2-5; 8 nucleotides line up with TRBD2. With 0 bases clipped from V and 5 bases from J, the junction kept 6 bases outside the gene matches. Per germline, CDR1 SGDLS and CDR2 YYNGEE. This CDR3 is 15 amino acids long. As DNA, the CDR3 is TGTGCCAGCAGCGTAGCGGGAGGGCCCTTTGAGACCCAGTACTTC. Its protein is CASSVAGGPFETQYF. The entire variable domain, with the rest obtained from reference TRBV9 and TRBJ2-5, is as follows: DSGVTQTPKHLITATGQRVTLRCSPRSGDLSVYWYQQSLDQGLQFLIQYYNGEERAKGNILERFSAQQFPDLHSELNLSSLELGDSALYFCASSVAGGPFETQYFGPGTRLLVL.

The gene calls are TRBV5-1 and TRBJ2-7; perhaps TRBD1 as D (5 bases). The CDR3 loop spans 16 amino acids. V lost 2 bases and J 3 bases, leaving 18 bases between the germline ends. Germline CDR1 and CDR2: SGHRS and YFSETQ. The CDR3 DNA reads TGCGCCAGCAGCTTCGTTGTCAGGGAAGGGAACTACGAGCAGTACTTC. Translated, it gives CASSFVVREGNYEQYF.

This clonotype was found a few times. V and J are TRBV2 and TRBJ2-3, with D unclear. The V end lost 5 bases, the J end lost 1 base, and 10 bases lay between the germline ends. Germline CDR1 and CDR2: SNHLY and FYNNEI. CDR3 length: 14 residues. CDR3 loop: CASSPFPGTDTQYF. The CDR3 nucleotides are TGTGCCAGCAGTCCGTTCCCTGGCACAGATACGCAGTATTTT.

This clonotype was counted many times. The genes are TRBV12-3 or TRBV12-4 and TRBJ2-3, with TRBD1 matching 8 bases. J lost 3 bases, V lost 4 bases, and 9 bases had no gene match. The CDR3 runs 16 residues. In nucleotides, the CDR3 is TGTGCCAGCAGTTCGGACCCCAGGGGGCTTACAGATACGCAGTATTTT. This codes for CASSSDPRGLTDTQYF.

This sequence joins TRBV5-4 and TRBJ1-2, with D tentatively TRBD1 (6 bases). This CDR3 is built from 15 residues. The germline V gene encodes CDR1 SGHNT and CDR2 YYREEE (reference sequence). V lost 4 bases and J lost 4, with 17 bases in between. The CDR3 protein is CASSNPQGIVYGYTF. For the CDR3, the DNA is TGTGCCAGCAGCAACCCGCAGGGGATAGTCTATGGCTACACCTTC.

This clonotype occurred a few times. This chain connects TRBV12-3 or TRBV12-4 to TRBJ1-2; 9 bases are shared with TRBD1. With V trimmed by 2 bases and J by 6 bases, 4 bases remained unmatched. The length of the CDR3 is 14 residues. CDR3 sequence: CASSLQQGADGYTF. The CDR3 nucleotides read TGTGCCAGCAGTTTACAACAGGGGGCCGATGGCTACACCTTC.

This clonotype has just a few counts. This sequence joins TRBV20-1 and TRBJ1-1; the D is unclear. Trimming stripped 2 bases from V and 1 base from J, with 14 bases between. The CDR3 has 15 amino acids. The V gene's germline CDR1 is DFQATT and CDR2 SNEGSKA (reference sequence). The CDR3 nucleotides are TGCAGTGCTAGATCCCCCTCAGGCGGGAACACTGAAGCTTTCTTT. It encodes CSARSPSGGNTEAFF.

This clonotype was counted a few times. The V call is TRBV7-9, the J call TRBJ2-4, with a tentative D call TRBD1 (6 bases). The CDR3 has 15 residues. Trimming took 3 bases from V and 9 from J, leaving 18 bases between them. Per germline, CDR1 SEHNR and CDR2 FQNEAQ (reference sequence). As DNA, the CDR3 is TGTGCCAGCAGCTTCACCGGGACACCCCCGGTCATTCAGTACTTC. The encoded protein is CASSFTGTPPVIQYF.

V gene TRBV20-1 combines with J gene TRBJ2-2; 7 bases align to TRBD1. Germline V gene lookup returns CDR1 DFQATT and CDR2 SNEGSKA (reference sequence). The CDR3 loop spans 18 amino acids. Unmatched junction bases numbered 18, after V lost 2 bases and J lost 6 bases. CDR3 amino acids: CSARPPGRQGTSPGELFF. CDR3 in DNA: TGCAGTGCTAGACCCCCTGGGCGACAGGGCACCAGCCCCGGGGAGCTGTTTTTT.

V and J are TRBV10-3 and TRBJ2-1; TRBD1 is a possible D gene (5 bases). Germline CDR1 reads ENHRY; CDR2 reads SYGVKD. CDR3 size: 16 residues. With 1 base removed from V and 8 bases from J, the gap between germline ends came to 18 bases. Here the CDR3 reads CAISEFHEGVRDEQFF. In DNA, the CDR3 is TGTGCCATCAGTGAGTTCCACGAAGGGGTGCGAGATGAGCAGTTCTTC.

This clonotype has a handful of counts. The chain recombines TRBV7-2 with TRBJ2-3, with 9 bases that match TRBD2. This CDR3 comprises 16 residues. The J segment lost 7 bases and the V segment lost 5 bases, leaving 13 bases of the junction unmatched. Germline CDR1 SGHTA, CDR2 FQGNSA. The CDR3 protein is CASSKPSGRIGNTQYF. CDR3 bases: TGTGCCAGCAGCAAACCCAGCGGGAGGATCGGGAATACGCAGTATTTT.

There are a few counts of this clonotype. This chain links TRBV18 with TRBJ2-7; D is perhaps TRBD2 (5 bases). The germline gives CDR1 KGHSH, CDR2 LQKENI. V was trimmed by 3 bases and J by 7 bases, leaving 13 bases between them. The CDR3 is made up of 13 amino acids. As DNA, the CDR3 is TGTGCCAGCTCACCCCAAGGGAGTAGGGAGCAGTACTTC. Amino acid sequence: CASSPQGSREQYF.

The chain's CDR3 is CASSLGTSETPDTQYF. For the CDR3, the DNA is TGTGCCAGCAGCTTAGGGACTAGCGAAACTCCAGATACGCAGTATTTT. The V gene is TRBV13, the J gene TRBJ2-3; the match to TRBD2 covers 8 bases. This CDR3 is 16 amino acids long. Germline V gene sequence: CDR1 PRHDT, CDR2 FYEKMQ (reference sequence). Germline trimming cut 0 bases from V and 4 bases from J; bases unmatched to any gene: 6. The variable domain in full, completed from reference TRBV13 and TRBJ2-3, reads AAGVIQSPRHLIKEKRETATLKCYPIPRHDTVYWYQQGPGQDPQFLISFYEKMQSDKGSIPDRFSAQQFSDYHSELNMSSLELGDSALYFCASSLGTSETPDTQYFGPGTRLTVL.

CDR3 in DNA: TGCGCCAGCAGCTCCCAAACTAGAATCGCCGGGGAGCTGTTTTTT. It codes for CASSSQTRIAGELFF. The chain joins TRBV5-1 to TRBJ2-2, with a tentative D call TRBD2 (5 bases). Germline V lookup: CDR1 SGHRS, CDR2 YFSETQ. The germline V and J ends were trimmed by 3 bases and 6 bases, with 15 bases remaining between them. This CDR3 is 15 amino acids long. Full variable domain (remainder filled in from reference TRBV5-1 and TRBJ2-2): KAGVTQTPRYLIKTRGQQVTLSCSPISGHRSVSWYQQTPGQGLQFLFEYFSETQRNKGNFPGRFSGRQFSNSRSEMNVSTLELGDSALYLCASSSQTRIAGELFFGEGSRLTVL.

This clonotype has more than one count but fewer than ten. The rearrangement joins TRBV29-1 to TRBJ2-5; 9 bases are shared with TRBD1. The germline V gene encodes CDR1 SQVTM and CDR2 ANQGSEA. V lost 6 bases, J lost 2 bases, and 1 base stayed unmatched. This CDR3 has 12 residues. Written as DNA, the CDR3 is TGCAGCGTCGGACAGGGGCAAGAGACCCAGTACTTC. This translates into CSVGQGQETQYF.

This clonotype appeared a few times. The V call is TRBV9, the J call TRBJ2-5, with a tentative D call TRBD1 (5 bases). The V and J ends lost 0 bases and 1 base respectively, with 13 bases between them. The CDR3 is made up of 16 amino acids. Germline V gene sequence: CDR1 SGDLS, CDR2 YYNGEE. In nucleotides, the CDR3 is TGTGCCAGCAGCGTAGCCCGACAGTTGGGCCAAGAGACCCAGTACTTC. It codes for CASSVARQLGQETQYF.

This clonotype has at least ten counts. The chain couples TRBV5-1 to TRBJ2-7; D possibly matches TRBD1 or TRBD2 (5 bases each). Between the trimmed V and J ends, which lost 3 bases and 6 bases, there was a span of 13 bases. Germline V CDR1 and CDR2: SGHRS, YFSETQ. The CDR3 is made up of 13 amino acids. Written as DNA, the CDR3 is TGCGCCAGCAGCTCGGAAGGGGCGGGCGAGCAGTACTTC. Protein product: CASSSEGAGEQYF.

This chain links TRBV7-8 with TRBJ2-7; 9 nucleotides align to TRBD1. This CDR3 has 14 residues. From germline, CDR1 is SGHVS and CDR2 FQNEAQ. Trimming cost V 5 bases and J 5 bases; bases outside gene matches: 7. For the CDR3, the DNA is TGTGCCAGCAGCGTCCGGGACAGGGCCCACGAGCAGTACTTC. Translated, it gives CASSVRDRAHEQYF.

The rearrangement uses TRBV7-9 and TRBJ1-2, with D uncertain. The germline gives CDR1 SEHNR, CDR2 FQNEAQ (reference sequence). V was cut by 8 bases and J by 5 bases, with 18 bases left in between. The CDR3 spans 14 residues. The CDR3 spells CASGINNGLYGYTF. CDR3 in DNA: TGTGCCAGCGGGATTAACAACGGTCTATATGGCTACACCTTC.

V and J are TRBV7-3 and TRBJ2-2; 9 nucleotides agree with TRBD2. The length of the CDR3 is 14 residues. V dropped 4 bases and J dropped 6; count of bases not matched to a gene: 3. CDR1 is SGHTA, CDR2 FQGTGA, per germline. CDR3 DNA sequence: TGTGCCAGCAGCTCGGGACTAGCTTCCGGGGAGCTGTTTTTT. This gives the protein CASSSGLASGELFF.

This clonotype was counted many times. The rearrangement uses TRBV9 and TRBJ2-2; 10 bases are shared with TRBD1. This CDR3 spans 15 amino acids. CDR1 is SGDLS and CDR2 is YYNGEE in the germline V gene. V lost 4 bases, J lost 5 bases, and 5 bases stayed unmatched. CDR3 protein: CASSWGQGTTGELFF. CDR3 coding DNA: TGTGCCAGCAGCTGGGGACAGGGGACGACCGGGGAGCTGTTTTTT.

In this sample, this clonotype turned up a few times. This rearrangement joins TRBV30 to TRBJ2-2, with D unclear. The V end lost 3 bases, the J end lost 7 bases, and 12 bases lay between the germline ends. This CDR3 comprises 13 residues. Germline CDR1 and CDR2: GTSNPN and SVGIG (reference sequence). CDR3 sequence reads: CAWRADGIGELFF. The DNA for the CDR3 is TGTGCCTGGAGGGCTGACGGTATCGGGGAGCTGTTTTTT. The full variable domain, rest sourced from reference TRBV30 and TRBJ2-2, is SQTIHQWPATLVQPVGSPLSLECTVEGTSNPNLYWYRQAAGRGLQLLFYSVGIGQISSEVPQNLSASRPQDRQFILSSKKLLLSDSGFYLCAWRADGIGELFFGEGSRLTVL.

This clonotype was counted only a few times. V usage is TRBV20-1 and J usage is TRBJ1-1; no firm D call. V was shortened by 0 bases and J by 10 bases, with 18 bases between the two germline ends. Per germline, CDR1 DFQATT and CDR2 SNEGSKA (reference sequence). The CDR3 has 14 amino acids. CDR3 nucleotides: TGCAGTGCTAGAGACGGGGAGGAGGGATGGACAGCTTTCTTT. It specifies CSARDGEEGWTAFF.

J is TRBJ2-3 and V is TRBV18; possible D gene TRBD2, 5 bases. The length of the CDR3 is 15 residues. V gave up 3 bases and J gave up 6 bases, with 16 bases separating them. Germline CDR1 and CDR2: KGHSH and LQKENI. CDR3: CASSPSWESSDTQYF. CDR3 nucleotides: TGTGCCAGCTCACCTTCCTGGGAGTCATCGGATACGCAGTATTTT. Complete variable domain (other parts from reference TRBV18 and TRBJ2-3): NAGVMQNPRHLVRRRGQEARLRCSPMKGHSHVYWYRQLPEEGLKFMVYLQKENIIDESGMPKERFSAEFPKEGPSILRIQQVVRGDSAAYFCASSPSWESSDTQYFGPGTRLTVL.